A selection of T cell receptor beta chains follows, all from one sample in a study of cytomegalovirus exposure and HLA in healthy donors. The table came from immunoSEQ multiplex PCR; TCRdb's copy has only in-frame clones and leaves some out. The sample gives more than 95,000 clones, roughly a tenth of which show up once; roughly 4.6% is in the top ten. The sample comprised PBMCs. All receptors derive from a woman younger than 35 in good health and CMV-seropositive. The CDR3 runs from the conserved cysteine through the conserved F or W. D genes are given only for firm matches. For some rows the clone size is stated as once, few or many, or as a class when expanded; others skip it.

TRBV7-6	TRBD2	few	TRBJ2-1	TGTGCCAGCAGATCAAGCGGGAGCTCCAACAATGAGCAGTTCTTC	CASRSSGSSNNEQFF
TRBV29-1	.	.	TRBJ2-5	TGCAGCGTGGACTCGCATGGAGAGACCCAGTACTTC	CSVDSHGETQYF
TRBV6-4	.	.	TRBJ2-2	TGTGCCAGCAGTGATGAGGCCGGAACCGGGGAGCTGTTTTTT	CASSDEAGTGELFF
TRBV9	.	few	TRBJ2-4	TGTGCCAGCAGCGAGAGGCTTTCGCACATTCAGTACTTC	CASSERLSHIQYF
TRBV6-1	.	.	TRBJ2-5	TGTGCCAGCAGTAGACTCCAAGAGACCCAGTACTTC	CASSRLQETQYF
TRBV7-9	TRBD1	.	TRBJ2-5	TGTGCCAGCAGCGGGGACAGGTCGAAGACCCAGTACTTC	CASSGDRSKTQYF
TRBV6-6	.	.	TRBJ2-1	TGTGCCAGCAGTTACACGGTAGCGAGAGACAATGAGCAGTTCTTC	CASSYTVARDNEQFF
TRBV6-1	.	few	TRBJ2-7	TGTGCCAGCAGCCGCGCGACCTACGAGCAGTACTTC	CASSRATYEQYF
TRBV30	TRBD2	.	TRBJ2-3	TGTGCCTGGAGTGATATACACGGGACTAGCGACTCGTATTTT	CAWSDIHGTSDSYF
TRBV5-1	TRBD1	few	TRBJ1-1	TGCGCCAGCAGCGGCAGGACAGGGGGCACTGAAGCTTTCTTT	CASSGRTGGTEAFF
TRBV9	.	few	TRBJ2-2	TGTGCCAGCAGCCCCGGGGGGCGAATTGCCACCGGGGAGCTGTTTTTT	CASSPGGRIATGELFF
TRBV6-1	.	few	TRBJ1-5	TGTGCCAGCAGTGATTCACAGGCCCACAGCCAGCATTTT	CASSDSQAHSQHF
TRBV5-5	.	.	TRBJ1-4	TGTGCCAGCAGCTTGGCGAGTACAACTAATGAAAAACTGTTTTTT	CASSLASTTNEKLFF
TRBV5-1	TRBD2	.	TRBJ2-7	TGCGCCAGCAGCCCCCCTAGCGGGGCCGGCCTCGAGCAGTACTTC	CASSPPSGAGLEQYF
TRBV7-9	TRBD1	.	TRBJ2-3	TGTGCCAGCAGCTCCGGACAGGGCACAGATACGCAGTATTTT	CASSSGQGTDTQYF
TRBV27	.	few	TRBJ1-2	TGTGCCAGCAGTTCGGATCTATTCGCGGGGCACTATGGCTACACCTTC	CASSSDLFAGHYGYTF
TRBV2	.	few	TRBJ1-6	TGTGCCAGCAGTGACCAGGGGCAAAGGATTTCACCCCTCCACTTT	CASSDQGQRISPLHF
TRBV5-4	TRBD2	few	TRBJ2-1	TGTGCCAGCAGCACGGGACTAGCGGGAGATAATGAGCAGTTCTTC	CASSTGLAGDNEQFF
TRBV25-1	TRBD1	.	TRBJ2-5	TGTGCCAGCAGTGAGACAGGGGGCGGGGAGACCCAGTACTTC	CASSETGGGETQYF
TRBV30	.	.	TRBJ1-1	TGTGCCACAAAGATGAACACTGAAGCTTTCTTT	CATKMNTEAFF